The next 5 T cell receptor beta chains were all read from a single sample in a study. TCRdb re-derived calls from the RT-PCR reads in MiXCR, one entry per CDR3 protein. In the table there are about 700,000 distinct CDR3 sequences, approximately 15% of which are singletons. The specimen sequenced was memory CD4+ T cells from blood. Receptors were obtained from a female donor in good health, serving as a healthy control.

The rearrangement uses TRBV30 and TRBJ1-1, with 9 bases lining up with TRBD1. Germline CDR1 GTSNPN, CDR2 SVGIG (reference sequence). The CDR3 sequence is 13 residues long. J gave up 3 bases and V 3 bases, and 2 bases lay outside the gene matches. The CDR3 DNA is TGTGCCTGGAGGGGACAGGGTTACACTGAAGCTTTCTTT. Its translation: CAWRGQGYTEAFF.

This clonotype appeared many times. The chain joins TRBV4-2 to TRBJ2-2, with 7 bases identical to TRBD1. The CDR3 has 16 amino acids. Germline loops: CDR1 LGHNA, CDR2 YNFKEQ. The trim removed 5 bases at V and 4 bases at J, leaving 10 bases unmatched. CDR3: CASSKMTGNPTGELFF. The CDR3 nucleotides read TGTGCCAGCAGCAAAATGACAGGGAATCCCACCGGGGAGCTGTTTTTT.

This clonotype has at least ten counts. The CDR3 region is CASSNRLGYTF. CDR3 bases: TGTGCCAGCAGTAACAGGCTAGGCTACACCTTC. The rearrangement uses TRBV6-5 and TRBJ1-2; maybe TRBD1 (5 bases). Germline CDR1 MNHEY, CDR2 SVGAGI. The V gene lost 5 bases and the J gene lost 8 bases, with 9 bases spanning the gap. CDR3 length equals 11 residues.

This sequence joins TRBV20-1 and TRBJ2-5; 7 positions agree with TRBD2. Germline values: CDR1 DFQATT, CDR2 SNEGSKA (reference sequence). This CDR3 is built from 17 residues. The trim removed 0 bases at V and 6 bases at J, leaving 16 bases unmatched. CDR3 DNA: TGCAGTGCTAGAGACCCGTCGGGGAGGGCCTATGGGAAGACCCAGTACTTC. Protein: CSARDPSGRAYGKTQYF.

The chain is built from TRBV3-1 and TRBJ2-2; D possibly corresponds to TRBD1 (5 bases). The CDR3 contains 13 residues. The V gene's germline CDR1 is LGHDT and CDR2 YNNKEL (reference sequence). Deletions cut 5 bases from V and 6 bases from J, with 10 bases between. The CDR3 nucleotides are TGTGCCAGCAGCTCCATCAGGGCCGGGGAGCTGTTTTTT. It encodes CASSSIRAGELFF.